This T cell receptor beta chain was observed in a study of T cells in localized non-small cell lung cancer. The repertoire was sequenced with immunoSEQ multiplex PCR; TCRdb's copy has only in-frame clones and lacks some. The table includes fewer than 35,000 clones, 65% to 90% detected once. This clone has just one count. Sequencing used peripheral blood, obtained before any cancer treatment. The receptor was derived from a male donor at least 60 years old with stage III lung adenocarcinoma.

CDR3 DNA sequence: TGTGCCAGCAGCCCCCGGGGGGCCTGGCGGTCACCCCTCCACTTT. The encoded protein is CASSPRGAWRSPLHF. The gene calls are TRBV11-2 and TRBJ1-6, with a tentative D call TRBD1 (6 bases). The CDR3 runs to 15 residues. Trimming left V 5 bases short and J 10 bases short, with 18 bases between. Germline V gene data show CDR1 as SGHAT and CDR2 as FQNNGV.